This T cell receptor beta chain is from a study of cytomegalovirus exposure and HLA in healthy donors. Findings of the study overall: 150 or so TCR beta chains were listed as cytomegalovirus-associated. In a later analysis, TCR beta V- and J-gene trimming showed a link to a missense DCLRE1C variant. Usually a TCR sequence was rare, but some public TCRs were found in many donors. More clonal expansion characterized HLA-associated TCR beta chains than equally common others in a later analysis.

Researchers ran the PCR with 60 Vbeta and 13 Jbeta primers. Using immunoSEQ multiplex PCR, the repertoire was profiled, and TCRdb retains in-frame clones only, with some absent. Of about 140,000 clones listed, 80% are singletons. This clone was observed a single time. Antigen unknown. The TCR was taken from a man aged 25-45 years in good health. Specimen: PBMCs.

In DNA, the CDR3 is TGTGCCACCGTTGTGGGCCTTCTGAACACTGAAGCTTTCTTT. It encodes CATVVGLLNTEAFF. The chain uses TRBV19 and TRBJ1-1; D uncertain. CDR1 is LNHDA and CDR2 is SQIVND in the germline V gene (reference sequence). The ends were cut back, 10 bases at V and 0 bases at J, with 15 bases in the middle. The CDR3 runs to 14 residues.